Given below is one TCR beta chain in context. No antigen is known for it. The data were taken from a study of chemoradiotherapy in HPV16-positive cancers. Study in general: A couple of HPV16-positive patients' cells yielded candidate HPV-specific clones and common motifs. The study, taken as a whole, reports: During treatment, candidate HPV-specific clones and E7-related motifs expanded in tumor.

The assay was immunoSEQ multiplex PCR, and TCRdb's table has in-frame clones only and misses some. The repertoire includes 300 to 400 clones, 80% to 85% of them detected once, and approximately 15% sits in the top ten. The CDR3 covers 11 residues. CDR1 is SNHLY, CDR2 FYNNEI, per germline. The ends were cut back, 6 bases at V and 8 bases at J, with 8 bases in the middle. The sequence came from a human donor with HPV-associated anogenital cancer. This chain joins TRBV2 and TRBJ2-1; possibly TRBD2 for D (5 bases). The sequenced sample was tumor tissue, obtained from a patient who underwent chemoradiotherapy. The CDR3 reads CASSPRDEQFF. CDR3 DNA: TGTGCCAGCAGCCCGAGGGATGAGCAGTTCTTC.